In this sample, the clone carrying this T cell receptor (beta chain) turned up a few times. A second PCR, run for about 6 to 11 cycles, used a sample-barcoded 5' primer plus a J-beta primer mix. Sequencing recovered at least 2.5 million CDR3-containing paired-end reads from each sample. One entry per CDR3 protein, called by TCRdb with MiXCR from the 5' RACE reads. The sample records approximately 760,000 distinct CDR3 sequences, roughly 25% being singletons. From germline, CDR1 is SQVTM and CDR2 ANQGSEA. V gave up 5 bases and J gave up 4 bases, with 17 bases separating them. This CDR3 is built from 14 residues. These data are taken from a study of blood T cells in healthy people across ages. These data are also associated with another study on T cells of mothers and their children.

The V call is TRBV29-1, the J call TRBJ1-2, with D maybe TRBD1 (5 bases). The TCR sequence derives from a boy between 10 and 17 years old in good health. Sample: blood. This chain's CDR3 is CSVPWYAQGYGYTF. CDR3 nucleotides: TGCAGCGTTCCTTGGTATGCCCAGGGCTATGGCTACACCTTC.